This is a list of T cell receptor beta chains from one sample in a study of glioma-infiltrating T cells. From the multiplex PCR reads, TCRdb called clonotypes with MiXCR, one entry per CDR3 protein. The sample contains some 180,000 distinct CDR3 sequences, over 25% of which appear only once. The sample was glioma tissue, nonneoplastic brain tissue, or PBMCs (not recorded which). These receptors came from a human donor with low-grade glioma or glioblastoma, undergoing nonglioma brain surgery, or in good health (not recorded which). Each CDR3 is given with its conserved first and last residue. Fields, in order: J gene, V gene, D gene, clone size, CDR3 DNA, CDR3 protein. D genes are given only for firm matches. A clone size is listed for some rows: how often the clone was seen (once, few, many), or a class if it is expanded.

>TRBJ1-5|TRBV4-1|TRBD1|many
TGCGCCAGCAGCCATACGGGACAGGGACGCAATCAGCCCCAGCATTTT
CASSHTGQGRNQPQHF
>TRBJ2-7|TRBV10-3|.|few
TGTGCCATCAGTGAGAAAGGGGGACTTGGGGAGCAGTACTTC
CAISEKGGLGEQYF
>TRBJ2-5|TRBV19|.|few
TGTGCCAGTAGAGGGGATGTGGAGACCCAGTACTTC
CASRGDVETQYF
>TRBJ2-2|TRBV6-2/TRBV6-3|TRBD2|many
TGTGCCAGCAGTCGGACTAGCACGGGCACCGGGGAGCTGTTTTTT
CASSRTSTGTGELFF
>TRBJ1-2|TRBV12-3/TRBV12-4|.|many
TGTGCCAGCAGCAGAGGGGGGGACTATGGCTACACCTTC
CASSRGGDYGYTF
>TRBJ2-7|TRBV6-1|TRBD2|many
TGTGCCACACGCCCCGCGGGAGTGAGGTCCTACGAGCAGTACTTC
CATRPAGVRSYEQYF
>TRBJ1-2|TRBV19|TRBD1|many
TGTGCCAGTAGTATGCTTACAGGGGGCCAAGGCTACACCTTC
CASSMLTGGQGYTF
>TRBJ2-7|TRBV5-1|.|many
TGCGCCACCAAACAACAGGTGTCTTCCTACGAGCAGTACTTC
CATKQQVSSYEQYF
>TRBJ1-5|TRBV29-1|.|.
TGCAGCGGGGGACGGGGGGGGCCAGTAGGCAATCAGCCCCAGCATTTT
CSGGRGGPVGNQPQHF
>TRBJ2-3|TRBV7-2|.|many
TGTGCCAGCAGCAAGGGTTGGCAACGGTATTTT
CASSKGWQRYF
>TRBJ2-1|TRBV6-5|TRBD2|many
TGTGCCAGCAGTTATAAGGGGTACGGAGCGGGAGTGGTGTACAATGAGCAGTTCTTC
CASSYKGYGAGVVYNEQFF
>TRBJ2-7|TRBV7-8|TRBD2|many
TGTGCCAGCAGCCCAAGGCGGGAGGGCCCCTACGAGCAGTACTTC
CASSPRREGPYEQYF
>TRBJ2-7|TRBV20-1|TRBD2|many
TGCAGTGCTAGCGACGTACGGGGGGGGAACGAGCAGTACTTC
CSASDVRGGNEQYF
>TRBJ2-7|TRBV6-1|TRBD2|many
TGTGCCAGCAGGGACTCCGGGACTAACGAGCAGTACTTC
CASRDSGTNEQYF
>TRBJ2-7|TRBV29-1|.|few
TGCAGCGTTGTGAGTACAGCTGGCCCCATCGAGCAGTACTTC
CSVVSTAGPIEQYF
>TRBJ1-1|TRBV6-2/TRBV6-3|.|.
TGTGCCAGCAGCAGGCTATATCAGGGTCTCATGAACACTGAAGCTTTCTTT
CASSRLYQGLMNTEAFF